This T cell receptor (beta chain) was retrieved from a study of cytomegalovirus exposure and HLA in healthy donors. Primers: 60 Vbeta forward and 13 Jbeta reverse. Here immunoSEQ multiplex PCR was the method, and the copy in TCRdb shows in-frame clones only, minus some. The sample carries approximately 160,000 clones, around two thirds recorded once. This clonotype was obtained from a man between 50 and 59 years old in good health and CMV-seronegative. Sequencing was carried out using PBMCs.

The DNA of the CDR3 is TGTGCCAGCAGCTCCCCCGGTGGCGGGAGCTCCTACAATGAGCAGTTCTTC. This gives the protein CASSSPGGGSSYNEQFF. The V and J genes are TRBV7-2 and TRBJ2-1, with 7 bases matching TRBD2. V was pared by 4 bases and J by 0 bases, with 9 bases of the junction left unmatched. This CDR3 is 17 amino acids long. CDR1 is SGHTA and CDR2 is FQGNSA in the germline V gene.